This T cell receptor (beta chain) was captured by sequencing in a study of beta chain features in type 1 diabetes. This CDR3 has 13 amino acids. Trimming cost V 0 bases and J 7 bases, with 10 bases left between them. Germline V gene lookup returns CDR1 GTSNPN and CDR2 SVGIG (reference sequence). Reverse transcription of all isolated RNA meant that expressed TCRB transcripts were sequenced. Generated by immunoSEQ multiplex PCR, the TCRdb table keeps only in-frame clones and is missing some. The sample holds about 210,000 clones; approximately 11% are singletons and the top ten take 1% to 1.5%. The clonotype comes from a man younger than 35 in good health. The sample consisted of central memory CD4+ T cells from blood. V gene TRBV30 combines with J gene TRBJ1-5; D perhaps matches TRBD1 (6 bases). DNA of the CDR3: TGTGCCTGGAGTGTACGGGGACAACAGCCCCAGCATTTT. Translated: CAWSVRGQQPQHF. Combining the CDR3 with reference TRBV30 and TRBJ1-5 gives the whole variable domain SQTIHQWPATLVQPVGSPLSLECTVEGTSNPNLYWYRQAAGRGLQLLFYSVGIGQISSEVPQNLSASRPQDRQFILSSKKLLLSDSGFYLCAWSVRGQQPQHFGDGTRLSIL.